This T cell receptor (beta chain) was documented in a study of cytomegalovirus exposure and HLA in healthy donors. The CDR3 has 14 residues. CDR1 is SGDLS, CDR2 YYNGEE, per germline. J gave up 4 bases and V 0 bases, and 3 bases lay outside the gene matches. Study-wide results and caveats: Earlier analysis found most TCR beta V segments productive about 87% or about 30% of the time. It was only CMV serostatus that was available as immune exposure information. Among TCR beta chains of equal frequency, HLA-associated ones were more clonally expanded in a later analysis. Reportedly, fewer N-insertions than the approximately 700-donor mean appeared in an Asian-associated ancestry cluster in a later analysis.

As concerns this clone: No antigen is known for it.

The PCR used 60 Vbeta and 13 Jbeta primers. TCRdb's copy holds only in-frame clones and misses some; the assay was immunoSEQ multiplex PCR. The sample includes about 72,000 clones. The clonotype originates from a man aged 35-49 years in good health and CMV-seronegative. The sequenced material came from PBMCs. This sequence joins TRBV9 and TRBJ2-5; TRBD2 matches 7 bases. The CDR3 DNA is TGTGCCAGCAGCGTAGGAGCGGGGCGAGAGACCCAGTACTTC. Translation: CASSVGAGRETQYF.